The next 7 T cell receptor beta chains were all read from a single sample in a study of cytomegalovirus exposure and HLA in healthy donors. This PCR relied on a set of 60 Vbeta primers and 13 Jbeta primers. TCRdb keeps only in-frame clones here, not all; method: immunoSEQ multiplex PCR. The sample contains 150,000 to 200,000 clones, roughly 80% of which appear only once. Sample: PBMCs. The receptor source for this set is a woman between 45 and 60 years old in good health and CMV-seronegative.

The chain has TRBV5-1 and TRBJ2-5; a possible D gene is TRBD2 (6 bases). From germline, CDR1 is SGHRS and CDR2 YFSETQ. This CDR3 has 14 amino acids. V lost 4 bases to trimming and J lost 3 bases, with 13 bases between them. Here the CDR3 DNA reads TGCGCCAGCAGCGAAGGAGCGGGTGAAGAGACCCAGTACTTC. This translates into CASSEGAGEETQYF.

The CDR3 region has the DNA TGTGCCAGCAGCCCTTGGACAGGGGCCTTGAACACTGAAGCTTTCTTT. The encoded protein is CASSPWTGALNTEAFF. V usage is TRBV28 and J usage is TRBJ1-1; TRBD1 aligns across 9 bases. The CDR3 totals 16 residues. Germline CDR1 is MDHEN and CDR2 is SYDVKM. The V and J ends lost 6 bases and 0 bases, in that order; junction bases with no gene match: 8.

The chain employs TRBV27 and TRBJ2-3, with 9 bases lining up with TRBD2. The CDR3 covers 19 residues. The V segment lost 2 bases and the J segment 2 bases; nucleotides outside the gene matches: 14. Germline V lookup: CDR1 MNHEY, CDR2 SMNVEV (reference sequence). The chain's CDR3 is CASSLKLSFSGGTTDTQYF. Written as DNA, the CDR3 is TGTGCCAGCAGTTTAAAGTTAAGTTTCAGCGGGGGGACCACAGATACGCAGTATTTT.

This chain connects TRBV7-2 to TRBJ2-1, with 11 bases identical to TRBD1. In germline, CDR1 is SGHTA, CDR2 FQGNSA. This CDR3 region has 14 residues. With 2 bases clipped from V and 8 bases from J, the junction kept 2 bases outside the gene matches. The CDR3 DNA reads as TGTGCCAGCAGCTTATTGGGACAGGGGGATGAGCAGTTCTTC. It codes for CASSLLGQGDEQFF. The full variable domain, in which reference TRBV7-2 and TRBJ2-1 provide the parts outside the CDR3, is GAGVSQSPSNKVTEKGKDVELRCDPISGHTALYWYRQSLGQGLEFLIYFQGNSAPDKSGLPSDRFSAERTGGSVSTLTIQRTQQEDSAVYLCASSLLGQGDEQFFGPGTRLTVL.

The chain joins TRBV9 to TRBJ2-2; 7 bases line up with TRBD2. Germline V gene sequence: CDR1 SGDLS, CDR2 YYNGEE. The CDR3 covers 15 residues. Unmatched junction bases numbered 9, after V lost 4 bases and J lost 6 bases. DNA of the CDR3: TGTGCCAGCAGCCCCGGGCCCCGGGGGGCCGGGGAGCTGTTTTTT. It is translated as CASSPGPRGAGELFF.

This clone was detected only a few times. The CDR3 sequence is CATTEQGAFGYTF. In DNA, the CDR3 is TGTGCCACAACCGAACAGGGGGCGTTTGGCTACACCTTC. The rearrangement links TRBV6-6 to TRBJ1-2, with 9 bases aligning to TRBD1. The CDR3 runs to 13 residues. Trimming cost V 10 bases and J 7 bases; bases outside gene matches: 10. Germline CDR1 MNHNY, CDR2 SVGAGI (reference sequence).

The chain employs TRBV28 and TRBJ1-2, with 9 bases lining up with TRBD1. After removal of 2 bases from V and 4 bases from J, the junction contained 5 bases not matched to a gene. The CDR3 runs 15 residues. The germline V gene encodes CDR1 MDHEN and CDR2 SYDVKM. CDR3 nucleotide sequence: TGTGCCAGCAGTTTAGCACAGGGGGCCGGCTATGGCTACACCTTC. Its translation: CASSLAQGAGYGYTF.